This T cell receptor beta chain was recovered during a study of post-analysis software for immune sequencing data. cDNA libraries for TCR beta contained unique molecular identifiers. TCRdb itself ran the PCR reads through MiXCR, one entry per CDR3 protein. The sample holds 250,000 to 300,000 distinct CDR3 sequences, 36% seen once. The sample consisted of blood. The receptor's source is a girl aged 5 to 17 with multiple sclerosis.

The CDR3 spells CASSFSRAFF. CDR3 coding DNA: TGTGCCAGCAGTTTTTCACGAGCTTTCTTT. The genes are TRBV12-3 or TRBV12-4 and TRBJ1-1; D call uncertain. V lost 3 bases and J lost 10, with 6 bases in between. The CDR3 runs to 10 residues.